The rows below give T cell receptor beta chains drawn from one sample of a study of T cell changes during pregnancy in multiple sclerosis. Method: immunoSEQ multiplex PCR; TCRdb's copy keeps in-frame clones and lacks some. The sample has 65,000 or so clones; 90% are singletons. The sample in question was peripheral blood, obtained in the second trimester of pregnancy. The receptor source for this set is a female donor in good health, enrolled as a control in a pregnancy study. Each CDR3 is given with its conserved first and last residue. Each record gives: J gene, D gene, V gene, clone size, CDR3 DNA, CDR3 protein. The D gene is left open where the match is weak. Expanded clones are given a class, and other clones once, few, many or no size at all.

J gene: TRBJ2-5
D gene: TRBD1
V gene: TRBV18
clone size: NA
CDR3 DNA: TGTGCCAGCCAACAGGACAGGGGGCGAGAGACCCAGTACTTC
CDR3 protein: CASQQDRGRETQYF

J gene: TRBJ1-1
D gene: NA
V gene: TRBV19
clone size: NA
CDR3 DNA: TGTGCCAGCTTGAACACTGAAGCTTTCTTT
CDR3 protein: CASLNTEAFF

J gene: TRBJ2-1
D gene: TRBD2
V gene: TRBV6-1
clone size: NA
CDR3 DNA: TGTGCCAGCAGTGAATCTAGCGGGGATTACAATGAGCAGTTCTTC
CDR3 protein: CASSESSGDYNEQFF

J gene: TRBJ1-2
D gene: NA
V gene: TRBV5-4
clone size: NA
CDR3 DNA: TGTGCCAGCAGCTTGGCAGACTATGGCTACACCTTC
CDR3 protein: CASSLADYGYTF

J gene: TRBJ2-7
D gene: TRBD1
V gene: TRBV6-5
clone size: NA
CDR3 DNA: TGTGCCACCCGGGACAGGGCTGGGTACGAGCAGTACTTC
CDR3 protein: CATRDRAGYEQYF

J gene: TRBJ1-5
D gene: NA
V gene: TRBV28
clone size: NA
CDR3 DNA: TGTGCCAGCAGCGGGAGGGGCAATCAGCCCCAGCATTTT
CDR3 protein: CASSGRGNQPQHF

J gene: TRBJ1-1
D gene: NA
V gene: TRBV11-3
clone size: NA
CDR3 DNA: TGTGCCAGCAGCCGCACGGACTCGACAGGTCACACTGAAGCTTTCTTT
CDR3 protein: CASSRTDSTGHTEAFF

J gene: TRBJ2-7
D gene: NA
V gene: TRBV28
clone size: NA
CDR3 DNA: TGTGCCAGCAGTTTATCCGGGAGATCGTACGAGCAGTACTTC
CDR3 protein: CASSLSGRSYEQYF

J gene: TRBJ2-1
D gene: TRBD2
V gene: TRBV6-4
clone size: once
CDR3 DNA: TGTGCCAGCGCTCTAGCGGGAGACTCGCGTGAGCAGTTCTTC
CDR3 protein: CASALAGDSREQFF

J gene: TRBJ1-1
D gene: NA
V gene: TRBV20-1
clone size: NA
CDR3 DNA: TGCAGTGCTTCGACAAAATCAGAAGCTTTCTTT
CDR3 protein: CSASTKSEAFF

J gene: TRBJ2-3
D gene: NA
V gene: TRBV6-1
clone size: once
CDR3 DNA: TGTGCCAGCAGCCTCCCAGGGCTTAGCACAGATACGCAGTATTTT
CDR3 protein: CASSLPGLSTDTQYF

J gene: TRBJ2-7
D gene: TRBD1
V gene: TRBV5-5
clone size: NA
CDR3 DNA: TGTGCCAGCAGCTTCATCGGGACAGGGGACGAGCAGTACTTC
CDR3 protein: CASSFIGTGDEQYF

J gene: TRBJ2-3
D gene: TRBD1
V gene: TRBV7-9
clone size: NA
CDR3 DNA: TGTGCCAGCAGCTCCCAGGGGGCGACGAGCACAGATACGCAGTATTTT
CDR3 protein: CASSSQGATSTDTQYF

J gene: TRBJ2-3
D gene: TRBD2
V gene: TRBV6-4
clone size: NA
CDR3 DNA: TGTGCCAGCAGTGATGGGGGGGATCCGACAGATACGCAGTATTTT
CDR3 protein: CASSDGGDPTDTQYF

J gene: TRBJ1-1
D gene: NA
V gene: TRBV4-1
clone size: few
CDR3 DNA: TGCGCCAGCAGCCAAGCATGGGGCTGGACTGAAGCTTTCTTT
CDR3 protein: CASSQAWGWTEAFF

J gene: TRBJ1-2
D gene: NA
V gene: TRBV7-8
clone size: once
CDR3 DNA: TGTGCCAGCAGCTTAGGTGGGCAAATCTATGGCTACACCTTC
CDR3 protein: CASSLGGQIYGYTF

J gene: TRBJ2-2
D gene: NA
V gene: TRBV5-4
clone size: NA
CDR3 DNA: TGTGCCAGCAGCTTGGGCCGGGGTCTGAACACCGGGGAGCTGTTTTTT
CDR3 protein: CASSLGRGLNTGELFF

J gene: TRBJ1-2
D gene: NA
V gene: TRBV6-6
clone size: NA
CDR3 DNA: TGTGCCAGCTCAGGGGCTAACCGCTACACCTTC
CDR3 protein: CASSGANRYTF

J gene: TRBJ1-5
D gene: NA
V gene: TRBV28
clone size: NA
CDR3 DNA: TGTGCCACCGGTACAGGCGGAAATAGCAATCAGCCCCAGCATTTT
CDR3 protein: CATGTGGNSNQPQHF

J gene: TRBJ2-2
D gene: NA
V gene: TRBV7-2
clone size: once
CDR3 DNA: TGTGCCAGCAGCTTACGTCCGGAGGGATACACCGGGGAGCTGTTTTTT
CDR3 protein: CASSLRPEGYTGELFF

J gene: TRBJ2-7
D gene: NA
V gene: TRBV11-2
clone size: NA
CDR3 DNA: TGTGCCAGCAGCTTAGATTGGGACTCAAGCTACGAGCAGTACTTC
CDR3 protein: CASSLDWDSSYEQYF

J gene: TRBJ1-1
D gene: NA
V gene: TRBV6-1
clone size: NA
CDR3 DNA: TGTGCCAGCAGTGAATTCGTAATTGGGGTGGGGGCTAACACTGAAGCTTTCTTT
CDR3 protein: CASSEFVIGVGANTEAFF

J gene: TRBJ2-5
D gene: TRBD2
V gene: TRBV4-2
clone size: NA
CDR3 DNA: TGTGCCAGCAGCCCCATGACTAGCGGGGGGTCGCAAGAGACCCAGTACTTC
CDR3 protein: CASSPMTSGGSQETQYF

J gene: TRBJ2-7
D gene: TRBD2
V gene: TRBV7-9
clone size: once
CDR3 DNA: TGTGCCAGCAGCTTAGGGCGGGAGTCCTGGTACGAGCAGTACTTC
CDR3 protein: CASSLGRESWYEQYF

J gene: TRBJ1-5
D gene: TRBD1
V gene: TRBV18
clone size: NA
CDR3 DNA: TGTGCCAGCTCGGAACAGGGGGGATCTCAGCCCCAGCATTTT
CDR3 protein: CASSEQGGSQPQHF

J gene: TRBJ1-2
D gene: TRBD1
V gene: TRBV5-4
clone size: NA
CDR3 DNA: TGTGCCAGCAGCTCTTTCCCGGGACAGGGTTTCTATGGCTACACCTTC
CDR3 protein: CASSSFPGQGFYGYTF

J gene: TRBJ2-2
D gene: NA
V gene: TRBV5-1
clone size: once
CDR3 DNA: TGCGCCAGCGCTTCAGGGGCCACCGGGGAGCTGTTTTTT
CDR3 protein: CASASGATGELFF

J gene: TRBJ2-3
D gene: NA
V gene: TRBV7-6
clone size: NA
CDR3 DNA: TGTGCCAGCAGCTTAGACCTGTGGGCCGCAGATACGCAGTATTTT
CDR3 protein: CASSLDLWAADTQYF

J gene: TRBJ2-3
D gene: TRBD2
V gene: TRBV29-1
clone size: NA
CDR3 DNA: TGCAGCGTTGGGGTAGGGACTAGCGAGGCAGATACGCAGTATTTT
CDR3 protein: CSVGVGTSEADTQYF

J gene: TRBJ2-7
D gene: NA
V gene: TRBV19
clone size: NA
CDR3 DNA: TGTGCCAGTAGTCCCTATTCCGCCTACGAGCAGTACTTC
CDR3 protein: CASSPYSAYEQYF

J gene: TRBJ2-6
D gene: TRBD1
V gene: TRBV15
clone size: NA
CDR3 DNA: TGTGCCACCAGCAGAGGGACAGGGGATAGCTCTGGGGCCAACGTCCTGACTTTC
CDR3 protein: CATSRGTGDSSGANVLTF

J gene: TRBJ2-7
D gene: NA
V gene: TRBV7-9
clone size: NA
CDR3 DNA: TGTGCCAGCAGCCCCAACTCCTACGAGCAGTACTTC
CDR3 protein: CASSPNSYEQYF

J gene: TRBJ1-5
D gene: NA
V gene: TRBV6-1
clone size: NA
CDR3 DNA: TGTGCCAGCAGTGCGGCTAGATCAGAGCCCCAGCATTTT
CDR3 protein: CASSAARSEPQHF

J gene: TRBJ2-7
D gene: NA
V gene: TRBV11-2
clone size: NA
CDR3 DNA: TGTGCCAGCAGCTTAGATTGGCAGGGCGCTGGTGAGCAGTACTTC
CDR3 protein: CASSLDWQGAGEQYF

J gene: TRBJ2-7
D gene: TRBD2
V gene: TRBV19
clone size: NA
CDR3 DNA: TGTGCCAGTAGCCCCGCGGGGGGGGCCTACGAGCAGTACTTC
CDR3 protein: CASSPAGGAYEQYF

J gene: TRBJ1-1
D gene: NA
V gene: TRBV5-6
clone size: NA
CDR3 DNA: TGTGCCAGCAGGCAGAGAGGAGGGGTGAACACTGAAGCTTTCTTT
CDR3 protein: CASRQRGGVNTEAFF

J gene: TRBJ2-7
D gene: NA
V gene: TRBV5-8
clone size: NA
CDR3 DNA: TGTGCCAGCAGCTTGGGGCATCTCTCCTACGAGCAGTACTTC
CDR3 protein: CASSLGHLSYEQYF

J gene: TRBJ2-7
D gene: NA
V gene: TRBV6-5
clone size: NA
CDR3 DNA: TGTGCCAGCAGAACAGGGATCTACGAGCAGTACTTC
CDR3 protein: CASRTGIYEQYF

J gene: TRBJ2-7
D gene: NA
V gene: TRBV4-1
clone size: NA
CDR3 DNA: TGCGCCAGCAGCCAAGACACAGGGTCCGCCTACGAGCAGTACTTC
CDR3 protein: CASSQDTGSAYEQYF

J gene: TRBJ2-7
D gene: TRBD1
V gene: TRBV18
clone size: NA
CDR3 DNA: TGTGCCAGCTCTCCCTGGGACAGCTACGAGCAGTACTTC
CDR3 protein: CASSPWDSYEQYF

J gene: TRBJ2-5
D gene: NA
V gene: TRBV7-3
clone size: NA
CDR3 DNA: TGTGCCAGCAGCTTAATTGTAGCGTCGGAGACCCAGTACTTC
CDR3 protein: CASSLIVASETQYF

J gene: TRBJ2-3
D gene: TRBD2
V gene: TRBV6-1
clone size: NA
CDR3 DNA: TGTTCTTCTACTAGCGGGGGCGGCGCAGATACGCAGTATTTT
CDR3 protein: CSSTSGGGADTQYF

J gene: TRBJ2-7
D gene: TRBD2
V gene: TRBV9
clone size: NA
CDR3 DNA: TGTGCCAGCAGCTCTTACCCAGGACTAGCTGGAGAAGGAACCTACGAGCAGTACTTC
CDR3 protein: CASSSYPGLAGEGTYEQYF

J gene: TRBJ2-3
D gene: NA
V gene: TRBV4-2
clone size: NA
CDR3 DNA: TGTGCCAGCACCACAATACTAGCCCCGAGCACAGATACGCAGTATTTT
CDR3 protein: CASTTILAPSTDTQYF

J gene: TRBJ2-4
D gene: NA
V gene: TRBV10-1
clone size: NA
CDR3 DNA: TGCGCCAGCAGTGCCGGGTCCAAAAACATTCAGTACTTC
CDR3 protein: CASSAGSKNIQYF

J gene: TRBJ2-4
D gene: NA
V gene: TRBV18
clone size: NA
CDR3 DNA: TGTGCCAGCTCACCACGGACGGAGGGAGCCAAAAACATTCAGTACTTC
CDR3 protein: CASSPRTEGAKNIQYF

J gene: TRBJ1-6
D gene: TRBD1
V gene: TRBV19
clone size: once
CDR3 DNA: TGTGCCAGTAGTAGGGACAGGTATTCACCCCTCCACTTT
CDR3 protein: CASSRDRYSPLHF

J gene: TRBJ2-3
D gene: NA
V gene: TRBV28
clone size: NA
CDR3 DNA: TGTGCCAGCAGTTTTGATTTCCAACAGCTACTTCACACAGATACGCAGTATTTT
CDR3 protein: CASSFDFQQLLHTDTQYF

J gene: TRBJ1-4
D gene: TRBD1
V gene: TRBV7-2
clone size: once
CDR3 DNA: TGTGCCAGCAGCTTAGGGTGGGACAGGGACGGGGAAAAACTGTTTTTT
CDR3 protein: CASSLGWDRDGEKLFF

J gene: TRBJ2-3
D gene: NA
V gene: TRBV6-1
clone size: once
CDR3 DNA: TGTGCCAGCAATCTCGGAGGGCCGGGAGATACGCAGTATTTT
CDR3 protein: CASNLGGPGDTQYF